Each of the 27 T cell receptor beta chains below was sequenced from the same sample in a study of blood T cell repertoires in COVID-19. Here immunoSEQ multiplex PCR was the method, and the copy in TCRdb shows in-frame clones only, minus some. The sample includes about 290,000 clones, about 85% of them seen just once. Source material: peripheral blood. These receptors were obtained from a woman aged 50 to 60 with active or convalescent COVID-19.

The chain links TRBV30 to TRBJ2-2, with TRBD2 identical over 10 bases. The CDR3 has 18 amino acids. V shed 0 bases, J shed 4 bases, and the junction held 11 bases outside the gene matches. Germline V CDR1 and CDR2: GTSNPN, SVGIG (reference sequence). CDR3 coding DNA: TGTGCCTGGAGTGTAGTCGGGCTAGCGGGAGTTGGCACCGGGGAGCTGTTTTTT. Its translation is CAWSVVGLAGVGTGELFF. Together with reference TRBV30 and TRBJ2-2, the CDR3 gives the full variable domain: SQTIHQWPATLVQPVGSPLSLECTVEGTSNPNLYWYRQAAGRGLQLLFYSVGIGQISSEVPQNLSASRPQDRQFILSSKKLLLSDSGFYLCAWSVVGLAGVGTGELFFGEGSRLTVL.

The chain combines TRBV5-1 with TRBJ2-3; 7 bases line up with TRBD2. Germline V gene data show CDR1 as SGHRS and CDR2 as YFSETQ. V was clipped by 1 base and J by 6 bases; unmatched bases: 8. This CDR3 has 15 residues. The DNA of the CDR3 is TGCGCCAGCAGCTTGTCGGCTAGCGGAATCGATACGCAGTATTTT. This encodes CASSLSASGIDTQYF. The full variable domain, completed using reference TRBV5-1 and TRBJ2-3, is KAGVTQTPRYLIKTRGQQVTLSCSPISGHRSVSWYQQTPGQGLQFLFEYFSETQRNKGNFPGRFSGRQFSNSRSEMNVSTLELGDSALYLCASSLSASGIDTQYFGPGTRLTVL.

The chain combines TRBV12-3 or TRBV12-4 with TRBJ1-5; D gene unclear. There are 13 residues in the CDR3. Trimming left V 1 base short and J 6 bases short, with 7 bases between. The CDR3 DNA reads TGTGCCAGCAGTTTAGTCGAGGGTCAGCCCCAGCATTTT. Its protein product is CASSLVEGQPQHF.

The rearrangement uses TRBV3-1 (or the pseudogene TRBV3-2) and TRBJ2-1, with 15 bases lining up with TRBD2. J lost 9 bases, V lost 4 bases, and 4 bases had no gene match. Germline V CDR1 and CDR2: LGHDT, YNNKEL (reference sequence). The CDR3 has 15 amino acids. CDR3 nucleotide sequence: TGTGCCAGCAGCCGGGGACTAGCGGGAGGACCTGAGCAGTTCTTC. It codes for CASSRGLAGGPEQFF.

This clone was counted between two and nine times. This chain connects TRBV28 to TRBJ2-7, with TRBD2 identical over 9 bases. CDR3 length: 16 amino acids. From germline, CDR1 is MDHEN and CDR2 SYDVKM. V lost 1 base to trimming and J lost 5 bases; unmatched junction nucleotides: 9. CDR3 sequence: CASSLLRGGRGDEQYF. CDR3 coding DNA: TGTGCCAGCAGTTTATTGAGAGGCGGGAGGGGGGACGAGCAGTACTTC. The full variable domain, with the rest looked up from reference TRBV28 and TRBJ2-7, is DVKVTQSSRYLVKRTGEKVFLECVQDMDHENMFWYRQDPGLGLRLIYFSYDVKMKEKGDIPEGYSVSREKKERFSLILESASTNQTSMYLCASSLLRGGRGDEQYFGPGTRLTVT.

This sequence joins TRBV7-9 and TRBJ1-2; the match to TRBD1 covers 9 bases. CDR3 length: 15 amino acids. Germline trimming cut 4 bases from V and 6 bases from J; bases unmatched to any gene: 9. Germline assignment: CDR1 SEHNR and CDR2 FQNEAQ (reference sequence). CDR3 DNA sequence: TGTGCCAGCAGCTCCCCGGACAGGGGACGTGATGGCTACACCTTC. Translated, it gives CASSSPDRGRDGYTF.

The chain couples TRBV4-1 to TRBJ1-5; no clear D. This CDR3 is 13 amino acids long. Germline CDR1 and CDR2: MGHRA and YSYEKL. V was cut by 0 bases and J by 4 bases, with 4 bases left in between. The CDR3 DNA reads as TGCGCCAGCAGCCAAGATTTAAATCAGCCCCAGCATTTT. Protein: CASSQDLNQPQHF.

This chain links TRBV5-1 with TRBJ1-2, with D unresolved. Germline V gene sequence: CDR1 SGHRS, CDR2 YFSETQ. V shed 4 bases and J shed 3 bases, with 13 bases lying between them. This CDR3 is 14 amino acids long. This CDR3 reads CASSVSPGYYGYTF. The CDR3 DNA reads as TGCGCCAGCAGCGTGAGCCCAGGATACTATGGCTACACCTTC.

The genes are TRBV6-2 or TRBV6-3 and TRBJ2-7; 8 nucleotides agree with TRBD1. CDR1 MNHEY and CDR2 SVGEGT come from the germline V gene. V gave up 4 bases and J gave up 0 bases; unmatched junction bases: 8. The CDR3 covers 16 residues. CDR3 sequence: CASSSDRGAPSYEQYF. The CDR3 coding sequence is TGTGCCAGCAGTTCCGACAGGGGAGCTCCCTCCTACGAGCAGTACTTC.

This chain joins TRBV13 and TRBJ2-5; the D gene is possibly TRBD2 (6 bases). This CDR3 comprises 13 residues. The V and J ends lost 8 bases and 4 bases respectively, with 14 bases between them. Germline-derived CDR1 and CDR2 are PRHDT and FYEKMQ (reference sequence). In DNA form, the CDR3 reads TGTGCCAGCTCTACCCGGCGGGGAGAGACCCAGTACTTC. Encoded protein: CASSTRRGETQYF.

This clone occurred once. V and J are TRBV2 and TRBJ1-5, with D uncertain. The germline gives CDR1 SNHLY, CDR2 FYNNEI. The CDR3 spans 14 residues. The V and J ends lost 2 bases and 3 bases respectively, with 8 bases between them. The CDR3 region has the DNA TGTGCCAGCAGTGAAAGACAATTCAATCAGCCCCAGCATTTT. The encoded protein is CASSERQFNQPQHF. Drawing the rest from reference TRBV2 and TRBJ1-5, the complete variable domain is EPEVTQTPSHQVTQMGQEVILRCVPISNHLYFYWYRQILGQKVEFLVSFYNNEISEKSEIFDDQFSVERPDGSNFTLKIRSTKLEDSAMYFCASSERQFNQPQHFGDGTRLSIL.

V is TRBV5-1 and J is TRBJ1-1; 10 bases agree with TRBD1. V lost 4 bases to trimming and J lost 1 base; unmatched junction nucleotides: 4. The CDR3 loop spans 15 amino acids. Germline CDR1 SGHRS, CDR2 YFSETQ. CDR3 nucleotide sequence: TGCGCCAGCAGCGGGACAGGGGTGGCGAACACTGAAGCTTTCTTT. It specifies CASSGTGVANTEAFF.

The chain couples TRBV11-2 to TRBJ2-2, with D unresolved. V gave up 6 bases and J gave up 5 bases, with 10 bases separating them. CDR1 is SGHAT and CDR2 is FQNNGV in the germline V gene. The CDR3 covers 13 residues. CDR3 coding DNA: TGTGCCAGCAGTCTGGAGAGAACCGGGGAGCTGTTTTTT. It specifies CASSLERTGELFF.

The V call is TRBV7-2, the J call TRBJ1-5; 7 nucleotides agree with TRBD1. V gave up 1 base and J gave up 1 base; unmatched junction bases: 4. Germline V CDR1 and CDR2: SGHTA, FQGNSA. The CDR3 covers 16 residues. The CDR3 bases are TGTGCCAGCAGCTTAGTCGGCAGGGGGAGCAATCAGCCCCAGCATTTT. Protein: CASSLVGRGSNQPQHF.

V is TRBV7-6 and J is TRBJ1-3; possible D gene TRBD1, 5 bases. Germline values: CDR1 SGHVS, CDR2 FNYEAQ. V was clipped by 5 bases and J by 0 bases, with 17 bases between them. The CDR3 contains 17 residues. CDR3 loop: CASSDTQGSLSGNTIYF. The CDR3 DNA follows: TGTGCCAGCAGCGACACCCAGGGCTCCCTCTCTGGAAACACCATATATTTT. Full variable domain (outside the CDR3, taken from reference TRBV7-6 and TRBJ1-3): GAGVSQSPRYKVTKRGQDVALRCDPISGHVSLYWYRQALGQGPEFLTYFNYEAQQDKSGLPNDRFSAERPEGSISTLTIQRTEQRDSAMYRCASSDTQGSLSGNTIYFGEGSWLTVV.

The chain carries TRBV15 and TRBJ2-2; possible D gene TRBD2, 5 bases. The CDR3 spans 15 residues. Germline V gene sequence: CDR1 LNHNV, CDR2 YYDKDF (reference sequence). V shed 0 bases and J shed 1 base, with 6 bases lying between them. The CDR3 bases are TGTGCCACCAGCAGAGATCGGGGGAACACCGGGGAGCTGTTTTTT. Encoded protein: CATSRDRGNTGELFF.

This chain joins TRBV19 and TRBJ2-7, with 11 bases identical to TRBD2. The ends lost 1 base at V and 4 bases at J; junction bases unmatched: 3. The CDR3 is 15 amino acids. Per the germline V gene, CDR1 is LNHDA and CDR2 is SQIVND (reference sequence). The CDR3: CASSIVAGGEYEQYF. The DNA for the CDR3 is TGTGCCAGTAGTATAGTAGCGGGAGGGGAGTACGAGCAGTACTTC.

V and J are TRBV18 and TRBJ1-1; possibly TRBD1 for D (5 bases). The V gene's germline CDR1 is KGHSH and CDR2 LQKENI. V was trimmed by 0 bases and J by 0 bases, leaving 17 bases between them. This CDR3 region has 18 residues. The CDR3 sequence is CASSPPAGRIPMNTEAFF. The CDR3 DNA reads TGTGCCAGCTCACCACCGGCAGGGCGAATCCCGATGAACACTGAAGCTTTCTTT. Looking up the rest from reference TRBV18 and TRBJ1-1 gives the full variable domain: NAGVMQNPRHLVRRRGQEARLRCSPMKGHSHVYWYRQLPEEGLKFMVYLQKENIIDESGMPKERFSAEFPKEGPSILRIQQVVRGDSAAYFCASSPPAGRIPMNTEAFFGQGTRLTVV.

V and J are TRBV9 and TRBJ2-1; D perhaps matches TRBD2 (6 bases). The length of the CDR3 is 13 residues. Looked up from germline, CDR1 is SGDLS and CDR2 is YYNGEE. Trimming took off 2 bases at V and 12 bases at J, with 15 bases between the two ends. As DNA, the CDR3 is TGTGCCAGCAGCGTCTCCACTAGCAACTGGCAGTTCTTC. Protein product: CASSVSTSNWQFF.

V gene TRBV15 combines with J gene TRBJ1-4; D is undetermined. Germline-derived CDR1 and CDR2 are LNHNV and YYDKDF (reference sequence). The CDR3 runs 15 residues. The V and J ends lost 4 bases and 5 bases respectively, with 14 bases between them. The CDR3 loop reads CATSITALENEKLFF. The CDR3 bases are TGTGCCACCAGCATAACGGCACTAGAGAATGAAAAACTGTTTTTT.

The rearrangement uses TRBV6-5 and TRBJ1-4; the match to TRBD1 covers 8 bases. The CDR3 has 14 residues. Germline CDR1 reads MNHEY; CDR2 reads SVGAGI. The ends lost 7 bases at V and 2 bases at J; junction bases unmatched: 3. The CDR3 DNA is TGTGCCAGCAAGACAGGGGTGACTAATGAAAAACTGTTTTTT. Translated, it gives CASKTGVTNEKLFF.

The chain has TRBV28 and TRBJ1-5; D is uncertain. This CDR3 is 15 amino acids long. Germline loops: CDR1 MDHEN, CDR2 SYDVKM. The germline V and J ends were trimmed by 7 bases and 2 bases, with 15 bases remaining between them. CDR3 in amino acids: CASTLGIWGNQPQHF. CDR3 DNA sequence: TGTGCCAGCACCCTCGGGATCTGGGGCAATCAGCCCCAGCATTTT.

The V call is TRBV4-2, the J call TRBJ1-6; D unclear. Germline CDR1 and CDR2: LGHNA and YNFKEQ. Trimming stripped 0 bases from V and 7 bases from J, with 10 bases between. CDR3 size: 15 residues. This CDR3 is CASSQERHRNSPLHF. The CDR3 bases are TGTGCCAGCAGCCAAGAGAGGCACCGAAATTCACCCCTCCACTTT.

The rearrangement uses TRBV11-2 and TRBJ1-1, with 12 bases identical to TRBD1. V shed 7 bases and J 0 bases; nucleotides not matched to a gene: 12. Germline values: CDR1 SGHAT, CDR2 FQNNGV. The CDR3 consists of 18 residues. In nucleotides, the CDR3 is TGTGCCAGCACCATGGGAAAAGGGACAGGGGGCCTGAACACTGAAGCTTTCTTT. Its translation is CASTMGKGTGGLNTEAFF.

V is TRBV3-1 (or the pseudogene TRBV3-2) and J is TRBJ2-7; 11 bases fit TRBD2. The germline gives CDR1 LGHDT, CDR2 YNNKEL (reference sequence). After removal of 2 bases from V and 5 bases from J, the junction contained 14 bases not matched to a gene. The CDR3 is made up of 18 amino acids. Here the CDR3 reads CASSQRPELTSGSHEQYF. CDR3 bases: TGTGCCAGCAGCCAACGGCCCGAGCTTACTAGCGGGAGCCACGAGCAGTACTTC.

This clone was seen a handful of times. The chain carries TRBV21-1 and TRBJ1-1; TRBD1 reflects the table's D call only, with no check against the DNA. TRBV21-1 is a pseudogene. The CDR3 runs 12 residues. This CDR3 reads CASSQTGVGAFF. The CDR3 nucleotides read TGTGCCAGCAGCCAAACAGGGGTAGGGGCTTTCTTT.

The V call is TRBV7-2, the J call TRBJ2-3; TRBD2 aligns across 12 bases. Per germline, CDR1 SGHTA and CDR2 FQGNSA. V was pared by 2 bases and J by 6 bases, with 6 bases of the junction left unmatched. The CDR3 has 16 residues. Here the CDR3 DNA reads TGTGCCAGCAGCTTAACTAGCGGGGGGCTTGTGGATACGCAGTATTTT. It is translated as CASSLTSGGLVDTQYF.